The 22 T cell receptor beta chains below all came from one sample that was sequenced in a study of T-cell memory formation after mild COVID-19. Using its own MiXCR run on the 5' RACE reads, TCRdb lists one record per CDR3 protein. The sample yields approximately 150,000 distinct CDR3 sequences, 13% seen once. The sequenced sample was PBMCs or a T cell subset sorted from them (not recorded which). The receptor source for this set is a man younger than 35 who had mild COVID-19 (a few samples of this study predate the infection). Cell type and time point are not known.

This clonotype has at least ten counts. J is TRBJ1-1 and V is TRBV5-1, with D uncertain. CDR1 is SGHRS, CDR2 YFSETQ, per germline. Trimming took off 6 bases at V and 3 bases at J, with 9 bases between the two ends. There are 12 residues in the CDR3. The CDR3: CASTAEDTEAFF. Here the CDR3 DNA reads TGCGCCAGCACTGCAGAGGACACTGAAGCTTTCTTT.

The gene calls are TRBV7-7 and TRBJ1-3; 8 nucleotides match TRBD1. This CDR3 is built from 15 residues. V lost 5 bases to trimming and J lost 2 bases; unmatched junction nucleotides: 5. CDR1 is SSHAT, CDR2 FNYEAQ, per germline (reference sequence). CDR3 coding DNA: TGTGCCAGCAGCCAAGGGACAGGCGCTGGAAACACCATATATTTT. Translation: CASSQGTGAGNTIYF.

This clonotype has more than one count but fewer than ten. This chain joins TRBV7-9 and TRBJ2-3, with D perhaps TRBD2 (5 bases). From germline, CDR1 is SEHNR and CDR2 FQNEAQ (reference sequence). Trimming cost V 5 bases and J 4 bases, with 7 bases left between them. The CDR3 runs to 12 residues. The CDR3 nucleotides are TGTGCCAGCAGCCAGAGGGCAGATACGCAGTATTTT. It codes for CASSQRADTQYF.

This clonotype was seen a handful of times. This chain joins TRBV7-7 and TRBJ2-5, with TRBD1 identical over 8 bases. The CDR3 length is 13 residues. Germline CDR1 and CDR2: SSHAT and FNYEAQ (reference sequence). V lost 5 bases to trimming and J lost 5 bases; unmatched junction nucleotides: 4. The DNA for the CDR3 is TGTGCCAGCAGCCAGGGGGCCCGGGAGACCCAGTACTTC. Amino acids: CASSQGARETQYF.

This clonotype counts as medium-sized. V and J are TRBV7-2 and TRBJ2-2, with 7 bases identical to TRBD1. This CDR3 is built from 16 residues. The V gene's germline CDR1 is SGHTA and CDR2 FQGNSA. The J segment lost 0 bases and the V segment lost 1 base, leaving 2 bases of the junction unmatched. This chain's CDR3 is CASSLVGGANTGELFF. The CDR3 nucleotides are TGTGCCAGCAGCTTAGTAGGGGGCGCGAACACCGGGGAGCTGTTTTTT. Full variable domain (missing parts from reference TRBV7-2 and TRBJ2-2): GAGVSQSPSNKVTEKGKDVELRCDPISGHTALYWYRQSLGQGLEFLIYFQGNSAPDKSGLPSDRFSAERTGGSVSTLTIQRTQQEDSAVYLCASSLVGGANTGELFFGEGSRLTVL.

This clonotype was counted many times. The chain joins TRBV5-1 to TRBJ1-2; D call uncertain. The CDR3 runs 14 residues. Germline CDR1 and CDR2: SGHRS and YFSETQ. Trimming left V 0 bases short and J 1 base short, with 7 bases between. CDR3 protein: CASSLDTLNYGYTF. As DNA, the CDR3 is TGCGCCAGCAGCTTGGACACGCTTAACTATGGCTACACCTTC.

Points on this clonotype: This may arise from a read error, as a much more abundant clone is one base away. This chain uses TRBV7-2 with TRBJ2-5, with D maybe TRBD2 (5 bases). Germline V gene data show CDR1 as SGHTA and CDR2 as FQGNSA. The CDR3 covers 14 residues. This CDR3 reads CAISLGLFQETQYF. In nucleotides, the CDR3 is TGTGCCATCAGCTTAGGACTGTTTCAAGAGACCCAGTACTTC.

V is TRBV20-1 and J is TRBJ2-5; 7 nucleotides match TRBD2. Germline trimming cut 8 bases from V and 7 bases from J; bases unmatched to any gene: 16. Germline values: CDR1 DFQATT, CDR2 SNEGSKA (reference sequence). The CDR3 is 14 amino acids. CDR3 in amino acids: CSFGSSGSGRTQYF. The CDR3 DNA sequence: TGCAGTTTTGGTTCTAGCGGTAGCGGTCGGACCCAGTACTTC.

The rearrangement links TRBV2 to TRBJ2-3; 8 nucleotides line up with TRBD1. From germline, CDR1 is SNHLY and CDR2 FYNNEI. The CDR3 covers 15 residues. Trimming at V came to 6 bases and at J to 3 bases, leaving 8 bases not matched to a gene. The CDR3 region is CASSDRQGRTDTQYF. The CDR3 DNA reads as TGTGCCAGCAGCGACAGACAGGGGAGGACAGATACGCAGTATTTT.

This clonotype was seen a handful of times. Written as DNA, the CDR3 is TGTGCCAGCAGTCCCTTAGGGGGGGCCATGGGAGATACGCAGTATTTT. Encoded protein: CASSPLGGAMGDTQYF. This chain links TRBV28 with TRBJ2-3; possibly TRBD2 for D (7 bases). There are 16 residues in the CDR3. Trimming took off 5 bases at V and 5 bases at J, with 20 bases between the two ends. Germline V lookup: CDR1 MDHEN, CDR2 SYDVKM. Full variable domain (remainder filled in from reference TRBV28 and TRBJ2-3): DVKVTQSSRYLVKRTGEKVFLECVQDMDHENMFWYRQDPGLGLRLIYFSYDVKMKEKGDIPEGYSVSREKKERFSLILESASTNQTSMYLCASSPLGGAMGDTQYFGPGTRLTVL.

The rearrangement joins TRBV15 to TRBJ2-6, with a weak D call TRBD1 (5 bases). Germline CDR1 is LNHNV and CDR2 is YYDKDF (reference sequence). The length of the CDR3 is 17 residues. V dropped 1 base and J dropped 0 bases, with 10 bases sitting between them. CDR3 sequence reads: CATSRGPGYSGANVLTF. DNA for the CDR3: TGTGCCACCAGCAGAGGTCCAGGGTACTCTGGGGCCAACGTCCTGACTTTC.

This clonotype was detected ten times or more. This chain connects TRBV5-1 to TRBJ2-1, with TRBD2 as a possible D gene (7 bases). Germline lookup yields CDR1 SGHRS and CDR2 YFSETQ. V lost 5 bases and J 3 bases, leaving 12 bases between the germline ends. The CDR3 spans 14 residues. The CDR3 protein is CASRGGGGYNEQFF. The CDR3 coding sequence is TGCGCCAGCAGAGGGGGGGGAGGCTACAATGAGCAGTTCTTC.

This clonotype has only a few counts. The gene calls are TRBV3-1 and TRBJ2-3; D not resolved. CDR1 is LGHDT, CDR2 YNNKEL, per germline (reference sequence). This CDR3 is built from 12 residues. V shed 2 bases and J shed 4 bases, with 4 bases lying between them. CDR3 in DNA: TGTGCCAGCAGCCAACAGTCAGATACGCAGTATTTT. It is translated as CASSQQSDTQYF.

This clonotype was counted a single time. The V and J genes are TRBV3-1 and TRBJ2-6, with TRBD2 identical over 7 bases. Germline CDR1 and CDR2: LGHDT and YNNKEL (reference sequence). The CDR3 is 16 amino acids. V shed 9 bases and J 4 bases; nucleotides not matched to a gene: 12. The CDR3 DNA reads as TGTGCCAGGGAGTGCGGGGGTCGGCTCGGGGCCAACGTCCTGACTTTC. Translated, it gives CARECGGRLGANVLTF.

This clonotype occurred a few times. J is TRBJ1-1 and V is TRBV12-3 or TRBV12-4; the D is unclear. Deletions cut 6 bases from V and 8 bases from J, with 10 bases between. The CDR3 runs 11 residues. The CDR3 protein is CASSRRLEAFF. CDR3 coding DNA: TGTGCCAGCAGCCGACGGCTGGAAGCTTTCTTT.

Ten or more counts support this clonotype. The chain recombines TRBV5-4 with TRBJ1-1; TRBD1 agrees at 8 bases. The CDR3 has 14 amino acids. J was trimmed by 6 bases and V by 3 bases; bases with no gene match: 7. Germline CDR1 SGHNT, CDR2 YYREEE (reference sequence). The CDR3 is CASSSGGEPAEAFF. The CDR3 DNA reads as TGTGCCAGCAGCTCAGGGGGCGAACCTGCTGAAGCTTTCTTT.

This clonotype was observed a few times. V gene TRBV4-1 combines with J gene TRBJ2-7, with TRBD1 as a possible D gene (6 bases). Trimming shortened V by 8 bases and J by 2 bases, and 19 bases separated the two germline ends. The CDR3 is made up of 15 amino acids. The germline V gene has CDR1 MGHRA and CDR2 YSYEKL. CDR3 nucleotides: TGCGCCAGCCGCGCCTCCGGGACACGGACCTACGAGCAGTACTTC. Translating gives CASRASGTRTYEQYF.

For the CDR3, the DNA is TGTGCCAGCAGTCACAGCCTGATTTACACCTTC. Amino acids: CASSHSLIYTF. The V gene is TRBV6-2 or TRBV6-3, the J gene TRBJ1-2; D ambiguous. V was trimmed by 5 bases and J by 11 bases, leaving 12 bases between them. Germline assignment: CDR1 MNHEY and CDR2 SVGEGT. The CDR3 consists of 11 residues.

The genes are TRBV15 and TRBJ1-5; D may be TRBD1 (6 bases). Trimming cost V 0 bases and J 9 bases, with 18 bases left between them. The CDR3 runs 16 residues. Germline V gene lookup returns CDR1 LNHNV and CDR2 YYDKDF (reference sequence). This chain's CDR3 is CATSREMGAVKRPQHF. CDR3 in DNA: TGTGCCACCAGCAGAGAAATGGGGGCGGTCAAACGGCCCCAGCATTTT.

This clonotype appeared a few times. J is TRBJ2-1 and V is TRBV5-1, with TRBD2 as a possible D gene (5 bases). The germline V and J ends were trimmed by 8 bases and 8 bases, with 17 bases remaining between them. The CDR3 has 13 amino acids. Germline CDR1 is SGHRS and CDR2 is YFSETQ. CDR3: CASTRRWGDEQFF. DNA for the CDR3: TGCGCCAGTACCCGCCGATGGGGAGATGAGCAGTTCTTC.

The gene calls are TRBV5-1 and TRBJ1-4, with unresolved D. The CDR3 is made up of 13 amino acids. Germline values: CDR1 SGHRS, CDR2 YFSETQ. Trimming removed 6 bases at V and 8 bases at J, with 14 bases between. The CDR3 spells CASNRGDWEKLFF. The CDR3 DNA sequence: TGCGCCAGCAACCGCGGGGATTGGGAAAAACTGTTTTTT. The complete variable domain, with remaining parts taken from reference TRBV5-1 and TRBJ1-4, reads KAGVTQTPRYLIKTRGQQVTLSCSPISGHRSVSWYQQTPGQGLQFLFEYFSETQRNKGNFPGRFSGRQFSNSRSEMNVSTLELGDSALYLCASNRGDWEKLFFGSGTQLSVL.

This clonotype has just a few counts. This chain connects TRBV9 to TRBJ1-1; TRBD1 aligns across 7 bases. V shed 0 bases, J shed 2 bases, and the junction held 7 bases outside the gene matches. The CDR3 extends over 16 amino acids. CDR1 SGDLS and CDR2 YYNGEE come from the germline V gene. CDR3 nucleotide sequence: TGTGCCAGCAGCGTAGGGGGGACAGAGGCCAACACTGAAGCTTTCTTT. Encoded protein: CASSVGGTEANTEAFF.